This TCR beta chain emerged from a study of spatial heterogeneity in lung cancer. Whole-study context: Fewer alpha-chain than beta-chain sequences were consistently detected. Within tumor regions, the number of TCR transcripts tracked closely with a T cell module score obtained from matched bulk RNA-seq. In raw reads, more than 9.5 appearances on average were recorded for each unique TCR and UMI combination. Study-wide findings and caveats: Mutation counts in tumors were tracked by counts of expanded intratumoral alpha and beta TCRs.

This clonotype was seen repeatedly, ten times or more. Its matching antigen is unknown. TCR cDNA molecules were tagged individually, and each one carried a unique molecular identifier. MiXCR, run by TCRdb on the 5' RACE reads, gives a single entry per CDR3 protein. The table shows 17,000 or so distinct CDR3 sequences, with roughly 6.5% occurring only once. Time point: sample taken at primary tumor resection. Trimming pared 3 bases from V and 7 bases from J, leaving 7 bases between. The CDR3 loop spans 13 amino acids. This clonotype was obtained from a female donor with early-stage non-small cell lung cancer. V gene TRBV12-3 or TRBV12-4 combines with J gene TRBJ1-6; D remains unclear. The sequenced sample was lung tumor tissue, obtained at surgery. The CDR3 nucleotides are TGTGCCAGCAGTTTTGACGGAAATTCACCCCTCCACTTT. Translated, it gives CASSFDGNSPLHF.